Shown below are 26 T cell receptor beta chains from a single sample sequenced in a study of shared clonotypes between healthy human individuals. Only in-frame clones appear in the TCRdb table, and some are missing; sequencing was by immunoSEQ multiplex PCR. The sample consists of 2 million to 2.5 million clones, just under 95% of them appearing once. The sample taken for sequencing was naive CD4+ T cells from PBMCs. Subset defined: CD45RA+ positively selected. These receptors were taken from a man aged 18-30 years in good health. Some clones in this sample may be carry-over from other donors' samples.

The CDR3 protein is CASSLTTGYTF. The CDR3 coding sequence is TGTGCCAGCAGTTTGACTACTGGCTACACCTTC. The rearrangement joins TRBV28 to TRBJ1-2; D is ambiguous. V dropped 3 bases and J dropped 7 bases, with 6 bases sitting between them. Germline CDR1 and CDR2: MDHEN and SYDVKM. The CDR3 has 11 amino acids.

J is TRBJ1-5 and V is TRBV5-5, with 7 bases fitting TRBD1. There are 14 residues in the CDR3. V trimming: 4 bases; J trimming: 6 bases; junction bases outside the gene matches: 7. CDR1 and CDR2 (germline): SGHKS, YYEKEE (reference sequence). The CDR3 DNA sequence: TGTGCCAGCAGCACGAACAGGGGCTTTCAGCCCCAGCATTTT. It yields the protein CASSTNRGFQPQHF.

The V gene is TRBV10-3, the J gene TRBJ2-7; perhaps TRBD1 as D (6 bases). The CDR3 is made up of 14 amino acids. V dropped 1 base and J dropped 2 bases, with 9 bases sitting between them. The germline V gene encodes CDR1 ENHRY and CDR2 SYGVKD. The CDR3 is CAISEWDKTYEQYF. The CDR3 bases are TGTGCCATCAGTGAGTGGGACAAGACCTACGAGCAGTACTTC.

The rearrangement uses TRBV18 and TRBJ1-1; a weak D match, TRBD1 (5 bases). Germline V gene data show CDR1 as KGHSH and CDR2 as LQKENI. Deletions cut 2 bases from V and 5 bases from J, with 12 bases between. The CDR3 consists of 14 residues. The CDR3 is CASSPAGSFTEAFF. The CDR3 bases are TGTGCCAGCTCACCAGCAGGGAGCTTTACTGAAGCTTTCTTT.

The V and J genes are TRBV5-1 and TRBJ1-3; 7 bases are a match to TRBD1. Trimming removed 4 bases from V and 0 bases from J; junction bases left unmatched: 22. CDR3 size: 21 residues. The germline V gene has CDR1 SGHRS and CDR2 YFSETQ. The CDR3 sequence: CASSGSPPGQPPSGSGNTIYF. The CDR3 region has the DNA TGCGCCAGCAGCGGTTCTCCACCGGGACAGCCTCCTTCGGGCTCTGGAAACACCATATATTTT.

The J gene is TRBJ2-6, the V gene TRBV5-1; possibly TRBD2 for D (5 bases). The CDR3 length is 16 residues. CDR1 is SGHRS and CDR2 is YFSETQ in the germline V gene. V was trimmed by 0 bases and J by 2 bases, leaving 9 bases between them. The CDR3, as DNA: TGCGCCAGCAGCTTGGTAGGGAGCGCTGGGGCCAACGTCCTGACTTTC. Translating gives CASSLVGSAGANVLTF.

The chain carries TRBV7-2 and TRBJ2-1; D is unresolved. The CDR3 spans 13 residues. V lost 1 base and J 9 bases, leaving 10 bases between the germline ends. Per the germline V gene, CDR1 is SGHTA and CDR2 is FQGNSA. In nucleotides, the CDR3 is TGTGCCAGCAGCTTAGTCGGCGATCTTGAGCAGTTCTTC. Its protein product is CASSLVGDLEQFF. Looking up the rest from reference TRBV7-2 and TRBJ2-1 gives the full variable domain: GAGVSQSPSNKVTEKGKDVELRCDPISGHTALYWYRQSLGQGLEFLIYFQGNSAPDKSGLPSDRFSAERTGGSVSTLTIQRTQQEDSAVYLCASSLVGDLEQFFGPGTRLTVL.

The chain has TRBV5-1 and TRBJ1-1, with D uncertain. CDR3 length equals 13 residues. V was trimmed by 5 bases and J by 1 base, leaving 9 bases between them. Germline CDR1 and CDR2: SGHRS and YFSETQ. CDR3 amino acids: CASRRMANTEAFF. CDR3 sequence (DNA): TGCGCCAGCAGACGAATGGCGAACACTGAAGCTTTCTTT.

The genes are TRBV18 and TRBJ2-7, with D possibly matching TRBD2 (6 bases). Germline V lookup: CDR1 KGHSH, CDR2 LQKENI. The V end was cut by 3 bases, the J end by 3 bases, with 21 bases between. The CDR3 covers 17 residues. The CDR3 bases are TGTGCCAGCTCACCGAGGGCTGGTACGGGAGAACACTACGAGCAGTACTTC. Translation gives CASSPRAGTGEHYEQYF.

Of note for this clone: Other DNA sequences in the same sample also yield this CDR3. The chain couples TRBV5-1 to TRBJ2-3, with D perhaps given as TRBD1 or TRBD2 (5 bases each). V lost 3 bases to trimming and J lost 0 bases, with 11 bases between them. Germline V CDR1 and CDR2: SGHRS, YFSETQ. The length of the CDR3 is 15 residues. CDR3 loop: CASSSPGASTDTQYF. CDR3 nucleotides: TGCGCCAGCAGCTCCCCCGGGGCTAGCACAGATACGCAGTATTTT.

In nucleotides, the CDR3 is TGTGCCAGCAGTGAATCCCGCGGCACAGATACGCAGTATTTT. Translation gives CASSESRGTDTQYF. V gene TRBV25-1 combines with J gene TRBJ2-3, with D unresolved. There are 14 residues in the CDR3. The V gene's germline CDR1 is MGHDK and CDR2 SYGVNS. V lost 1 base to trimming and J lost 1 base, with 6 bases between them.

This chain links TRBV10-3 with TRBJ2-5; 8 positions match TRBD2. Germline V gives CDR1 ENHRY, CDR2 SYGVKD. The CDR3 covers 16 residues. Trimming at V came to 10 bases and at J to 5 bases, leaving 18 bases not matched to a gene. The CDR3 loop reads CATSSTSGENGETQYF. The DNA for the CDR3 is TGTGCCACCTCCTCAACTAGCGGCGAAAACGGGGAGACCCAGTACTTC.

This chain joins TRBV30 and TRBJ1-5, with a weak D call TRBD1 (5 bases). The V gene's germline CDR1 is GTSNPN and CDR2 SVGIG (reference sequence). This CDR3 comprises 13 residues. V lost 2 bases and J lost 5, with 10 bases in between. CDR3 nucleotides: TGTGCCTGGAGTACCCAGGGAGATCAGCCCCAGCATTTT. This translates into CAWSTQGDQPQHF. The variable domain in full, completed from reference TRBV30 and TRBJ1-5, reads SQTIHQWPATLVQPVGSPLSLECTVEGTSNPNLYWYRQAAGRGLQLLFYSVGIGQISSEVPQNLSASRPQDRQFILSSKKLLLSDSGFYLCAWSTQGDQPQHFGDGTRLSIL.

V and J are TRBV4-2 and TRBJ2-7; a weak D match, TRBD2 (7 bases). V dropped 3 bases and J dropped 8 bases, with 23 bases sitting between them. The germline V gene encodes CDR1 LGHNA and CDR2 YNFKEQ. The CDR3 totals 16 residues. The chain's CDR3 is CASSQDPGGRELQQYF. The CDR3 region has the DNA TGTGCCAGCAGCCAGGACCCCGGGGGGCGGGAGTTGCAGCAGTACTTC.

The V gene is TRBV7-3, the J gene TRBJ2-2; TRBD1 agrees at 7 bases. V was pared by 6 bases and J by 1 base, with 5 bases of the junction left unmatched. The CDR3 covers 15 residues. Germline-derived CDR1 and CDR2 are SGHTA and FQGTGA. CDR3 nucleotides: TGTGCCAGCAGGCCTCCAGGGGGGAACACCGGGGAGCTGTTTTTT. Amino acids: CASRPPGGNTGELFF. Using reference TRBV7-3 and TRBJ2-2 for the parts outside the CDR3, the full variable domain is GAGVSQTPSNKVTEKGKYVELRCDPISGHTALYWYRQSLGQGPEFLIYFQGTGAADDSGLPNDRFFAVRPEGSVSTLKIQRTERGDSAVYLCASRPPGGNTGELFFGEGSRLTVL.

The rearrangement joins TRBV5-5 to TRBJ1-5; D not certain. V was pared by 9 bases and J by 3 bases, with 22 bases between. In germline, CDR1 is SGHKS, CDR2 YYEKEE (reference sequence). The CDR3 covers 16 residues. DNA for the CDR3: TGTGCCAACAGACTTCTTCCGGGGATGAACAATCAGCCCCAGCATTTT. Translating it yields CANRLLPGMNNQPQHF.

The gene calls are TRBV10-1 and TRBJ1-4; D gene uncertain. With 2 bases removed from V and 8 bases from J, the gap between germline ends came to 9 bases. Looked up from germline, CDR1 is WNHNN and CDR2 is SYGVQD (reference sequence). This CDR3 region has 13 residues. The CDR3 region has the DNA TGCGCCAGCAGTGAGGGGGTGGGCGAAAAACTGTTTTTT. Translating gives CASSEGVGEKLFF.

J is TRBJ2-1 and V is TRBV25-1; 10 bases are shared with TRBD2. Per the germline V gene, CDR1 is MGHDK and CDR2 is SYGVNS. This CDR3 is 16 amino acids long. V lost 3 bases and J lost 6; bases outside the gene matches: 8. CDR3: CASSDARLAGVNEQFF. The CDR3 bases are TGTGCCAGCAGTGATGCTCGGCTAGCGGGAGTCAATGAGCAGTTCTTC.

This sequence joins TRBV18 and TRBJ1-4; the D gene is possibly TRBD1 (5 bases). CDR1 is KGHSH and CDR2 is LQKENI in the germline V gene. The CDR3 consists of 15 residues. Trimming took 0 bases from V and 8 from J, leaving 13 bases between them. The CDR3 here is CASSPPGTRGEKLFF. In DNA form, the CDR3 reads TGTGCCAGCTCACCACCCGGGACCCGTGGGGAAAAACTGTTTTTT.

This clone was seen just once. The same CDR3 is also encoded by other DNA sequences in this sample. This chain joins TRBV7-9 and TRBJ2-2, with 7 bases matching TRBD1. The junction had 1 base not matched to a gene; V was cut back by 3 bases and J by 0 bases. CDR3 length: 15 amino acids. Germline lookup yields CDR1 SEHNR and CDR2 FQNEAQ (reference sequence). CDR3 nucleotide sequence: TGTGCCAGCAGCTTGGGGACAGCGAACACCGGGGAGCTGTTTTTT. This codes for CASSLGTANTGELFF.

This chain links TRBV5-1 with TRBJ2-7; D remains unclear. The CDR3 length is 16 residues. The V and J ends lost 0 bases and 2 bases respectively, with 15 bases between them. CDR1 is SGHRS, CDR2 YFSETQ, per germline. CDR3 sequence (DNA): TGCGCCAGCAGCTTGGCCTTTGGTGCCGGAACCTACGAGCAGTACTTC. Translating it yields CASSLAFGAGTYEQYF.

J is TRBJ2-7 and V is TRBV10-3; D unresolved. Germline loops: CDR1 ENHRY, CDR2 SYGVKD. The CDR3 length is 11 residues. V was clipped by 1 base and J by 5 bases, with 3 bases between them. The CDR3 DNA is TGTGCCATCAGTGAGTTCCACGAGCAGTACTTC. Its protein is CAISEFHEQYF.

This sequence joins TRBV4-1 and TRBJ1-3; TRBD1 matches at 9 bases. V was clipped by 3 bases and J by 8 bases; unmatched bases: 14. The CDR3 spans 17 residues. CDR1 and CDR2 (germline): MGHRA, YSYEKL. The CDR3 sequence: CASSQVPGQGRFDTIYF. In DNA form, the CDR3 reads TGCGCCAGCAGCCAGGTCCCGGGACAGGGCCGGTTTGACACCATATATTTT.

V and J are TRBV7-2 and TRBJ2-3; D possibly corresponds to TRBD2 (6 bases). The CDR3 covers 14 residues. Between the trimmed V and J ends, which lost 5 bases and 6 bases, there was a span of 15 bases. Germline V gene lookup returns CDR1 SGHTA and CDR2 FQGNSA. CDR3: CASSRGGFFDTQYF. Written as DNA, the CDR3 is TGTGCCAGCAGCCGAGGAGGGTTTTTTGATACGCAGTATTTT. The entire variable domain, with the rest obtained from reference TRBV7-2 and TRBJ2-3, is as follows: GAGVSQSPSNKVTEKGKDVELRCDPISGHTALYWYRQSLGQGLEFLIYFQGNSAPDKSGLPSDRFSAERTGGSVSTLTIQRTQQEDSAVYLCASSRGGFFDTQYFGPGTRLTVL.

This chain joins TRBV7-2 and TRBJ2-1, with TRBD2 matching over 7 bases. V lost 0 bases, J lost 6 bases, and 2 bases stayed unmatched. In germline, CDR1 is SGHTA, CDR2 FQGNSA. The CDR3 runs 14 residues. CDR3 protein: CASSLAGGVNEQFF. Written as DNA, the CDR3 is TGTGCCAGCAGCTTAGCGGGAGGGGTCAATGAGCAGTTCTTC.

This chain connects TRBV7-6 to TRBJ2-1; TRBD2 matches at 8 bases. The germline V gene encodes CDR1 SGHVS and CDR2 FNYEAQ. The V gene end was trimmed by 4 bases and the J gene end by 2 bases; junction bases not matched to a gene: 7. The CDR3 length is 16 residues. The CDR3 is CASSSNPGGAYNEQFF. The CDR3 DNA follows: TGTGCCAGCAGCTCGAACCCCGGGGGGGCCTACAATGAGCAGTTCTTC.